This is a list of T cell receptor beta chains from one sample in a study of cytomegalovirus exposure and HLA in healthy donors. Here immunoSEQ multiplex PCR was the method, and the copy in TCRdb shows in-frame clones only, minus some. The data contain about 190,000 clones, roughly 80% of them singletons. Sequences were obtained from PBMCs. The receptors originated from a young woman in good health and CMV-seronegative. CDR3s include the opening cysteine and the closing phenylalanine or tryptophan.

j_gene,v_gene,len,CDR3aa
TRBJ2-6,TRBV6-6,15,CASRSRGSGANVLTF
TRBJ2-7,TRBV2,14,CASSRQEALNEQYF
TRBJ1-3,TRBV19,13,CATGTVAGNTIYF
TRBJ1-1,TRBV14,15,CASSPFGRANTEAFF
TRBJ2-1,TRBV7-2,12,CASTTGGAEQFF
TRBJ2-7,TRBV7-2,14,CASSKTSGSYEQYF
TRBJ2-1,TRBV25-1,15,CASSVGLAGENEQFF
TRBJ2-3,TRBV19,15,CASSWSGTSTDTQYF
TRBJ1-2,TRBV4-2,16,CASSHLNRQGDYGYTF
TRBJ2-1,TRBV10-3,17,CAISESGVGGRINEQFF
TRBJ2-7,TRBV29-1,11,CSVDRENEQYF
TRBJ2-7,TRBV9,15,CASSPRGVAGNEQYF
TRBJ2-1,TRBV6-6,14,CASSWGQGGSEQFF
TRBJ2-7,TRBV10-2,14,CAGGQGVGVHEQYF
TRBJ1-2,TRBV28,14,CASSFFGTNYGYTF
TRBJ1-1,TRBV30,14,CAWSLSTGDTEAFF
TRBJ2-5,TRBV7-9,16,CSSSLGRGSLLETQYF
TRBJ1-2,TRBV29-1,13,CSVEGRSNYGYTF
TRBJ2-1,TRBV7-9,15,CASSSTGTLDNEQFF
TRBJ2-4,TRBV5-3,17,CARSLMALALAKNIQYF
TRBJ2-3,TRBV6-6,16,CASSLSPTSGKDTQYF
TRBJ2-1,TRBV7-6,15,CASSLVPAGLDEQFF
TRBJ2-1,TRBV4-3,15,CASSSQLSLGNEQFF
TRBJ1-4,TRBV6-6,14,CASSEFGSGEKLFF
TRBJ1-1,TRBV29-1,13,CSVVLKLNTEAFF
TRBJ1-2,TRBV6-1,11,CASTGGGGYTF
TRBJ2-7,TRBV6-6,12,CASSPTGTEQYF
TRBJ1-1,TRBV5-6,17,CASSQRTRQGSSNGAFF
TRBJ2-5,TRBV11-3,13,CASSPQGQETQYF
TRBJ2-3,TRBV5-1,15,CASSFGRGYWDTQYF
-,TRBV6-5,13,CASSRTQGYEQYF
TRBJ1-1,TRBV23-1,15,CASNRRTGPGTEAFF
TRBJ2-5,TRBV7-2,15,CASSTARTAQETQYF
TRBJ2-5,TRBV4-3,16,CASSQRRLAGEETQYF
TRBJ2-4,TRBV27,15,CASSLSTGSQNIQYF
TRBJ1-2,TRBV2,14,CASSARGLQDGYTF
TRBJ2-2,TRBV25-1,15,CASSDLQGNTGELFF
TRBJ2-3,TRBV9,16,CASSVGGGTSLDTQYF
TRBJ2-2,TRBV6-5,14,CASNRQGGTGELFF
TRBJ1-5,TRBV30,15,CAWRGKGGSNQPQHF
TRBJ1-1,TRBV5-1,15,CASSSGGVGNTEAFF
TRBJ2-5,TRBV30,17,CAWSNYPGLVSSETQYF
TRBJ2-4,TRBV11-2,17,CASSLDPRLAAKNIQYF
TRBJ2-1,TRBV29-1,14,CSRRGGALIDEQFF
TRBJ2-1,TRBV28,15,CASSLFQRGYNEQFF
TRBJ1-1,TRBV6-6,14,CASSPQGLNTEAFF
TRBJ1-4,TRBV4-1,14,CASSQVSGLEKLFF
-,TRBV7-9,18,CASSLALGQEVGGYEQYF
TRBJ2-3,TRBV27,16,CASSPRSGVSTDTQYF
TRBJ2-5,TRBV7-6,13,CASSPAEEETQYF
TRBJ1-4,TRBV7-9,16,CASSTIPGQSNEKLFF
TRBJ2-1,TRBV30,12,CAWSERSFEQFF
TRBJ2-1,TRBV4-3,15,CASSQAGGPYNEQFF
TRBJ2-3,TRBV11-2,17,CASSPVREGRYRDTQYF
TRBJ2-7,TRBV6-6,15,CASRPLRDSRYEQYF
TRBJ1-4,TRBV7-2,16,CASSTTGGAPNEKLFF
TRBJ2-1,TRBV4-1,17,CASSQVRVGLAVNEQFF
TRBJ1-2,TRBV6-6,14,CASSYSGGSYGYTF
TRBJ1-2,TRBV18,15,CASSHGMTGGDGYTF
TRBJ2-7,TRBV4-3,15,CASSQEMRERNEQYF